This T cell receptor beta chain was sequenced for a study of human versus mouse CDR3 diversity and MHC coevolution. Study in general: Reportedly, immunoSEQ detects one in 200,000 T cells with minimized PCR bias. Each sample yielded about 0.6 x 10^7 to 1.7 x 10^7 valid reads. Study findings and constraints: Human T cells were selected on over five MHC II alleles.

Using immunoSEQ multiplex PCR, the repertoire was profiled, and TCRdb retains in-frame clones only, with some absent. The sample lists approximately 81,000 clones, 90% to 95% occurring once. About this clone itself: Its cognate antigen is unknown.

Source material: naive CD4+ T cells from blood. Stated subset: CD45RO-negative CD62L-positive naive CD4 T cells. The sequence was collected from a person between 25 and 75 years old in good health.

DNA for the CDR3: TGTGCCAGTAGTATTAGATTCGGGAGAGATGGCTACACCTTC. Amino acids: CASSIRFGRDGYTF. The V call is TRBV19, the J call TRBJ1-2; D is ambiguous. This CDR3 region has 14 residues. V lost 3 bases to trimming and J lost 6 bases, with 14 bases between them. Germline V gene data show CDR1 as LNHDA and CDR2 as SQIVND (reference sequence).